A single sample is the source of the 14 T cell receptor beta chains below, sequenced in a study of blood T cell repertoires in COVID-19. Clones were sequenced by immunoSEQ multiplex PCR, and TCRdb holds only the in-frame ones, with some missing. The profile shows over 110,000 clones, less than 90% of them singletons. Specimen: PBMCs or T cells enriched from blood (not recorded which). The receptors originated from a middle-aged man with acute COVID-19.

The chain is built from TRBV5-1 and TRBJ1-4; 8 bases map to TRBD1. This CDR3 spans 16 amino acids. With V trimmed by 4 bases and J by 0 bases, 5 bases remained unmatched. CDR1 and CDR2 from the germline V gene are SGHRS and YFSETQ. The CDR3 loop reads CASSTNRGATNEKLFF. The CDR3 region has the DNA TGCGCCAGCAGCACAAACAGGGGGGCAACTAATGAAAAACTGTTTTTT.

The chain joins TRBV2 to TRBJ2-1; D is ambiguous. CDR1 is SNHLY and CDR2 is FYNNEI in the germline V gene. CDR3 length: 14 residues. The V end was cut by 5 bases, the J end by 1 base, with 9 bases between. CDR3 sequence (DNA): TGTGCCAGCAGTCCGGGTTATTCCTACAATGAGCAGTTCTTC. Its protein product is CASSPGYSYNEQFF.

This clone has only one observation. This chain uses TRBV28 with TRBJ2-5, with 14 bases matching TRBD2. The V and J ends lost 2 bases and 5 bases, in that order; junction bases with no gene match: 4. This CDR3 has 16 residues. Germline values: CDR1 MDHEN, CDR2 SYDVKM. CDR3 sequence (DNA): TGTGCCAGCAGTTTAAGACTAGCGGGAGGGGGGGAGACCCAGTACTTC. Translated, it gives CASSLRLAGGGETQYF.

The chain couples TRBV7-2 to TRBJ2-7; 9 positions agree with TRBD2. Germline V gives CDR1 SGHTA, CDR2 FQGNSA. This CDR3 spans 16 amino acids. The junction had 6 bases not matched to a gene; V was cut back by 0 bases and J by 3 bases. CDR3: CASSLAPLAGSYEQYF. CDR3 in DNA: TGTGCCAGCAGCTTAGCCCCCCTAGCGGGGAGCTACGAGCAGTACTTC.

The chain uses TRBV5-5 and TRBJ2-7; TRBD1 aligns across 7 bases. With 2 bases clipped from V and 0 bases from J, the junction kept 8 bases outside the gene matches. The germline V gene has CDR1 SGHKS and CDR2 YYEKEE (reference sequence). This CDR3 has 16 amino acids. The CDR3 region has the DNA TGTGCCAGCAGCTTTTCCCCCGACAGGGACTCCTACGAGCAGTACTTC. Translating it yields CASSFSPDRDSYEQYF.

The chain couples TRBV9 to TRBJ2-5; TRBD2 matches at 13 bases. The CDR3 spans 16 residues. The germline V gene encodes CDR1 SGDLS and CDR2 YYNGEE. V trimming: 4 bases; J trimming: 4 bases; junction bases outside the gene matches: 7. The chain's CDR3 is CASSPGLAGEGETQYF. For the CDR3, the DNA is TGTGCCAGCAGCCCAGGACTAGCGGGAGAGGGAGAGACCCAGTACTTC.

The chain links TRBV28 to TRBJ2-3; 9 bases fit TRBD2. The germline gives CDR1 MDHEN, CDR2 SYDVKM. J was trimmed by 0 bases and V by 6 bases; bases with no gene match: 7. The CDR3 is 16 amino acids. The CDR3: CASRVTSGFSTDTQYF. The CDR3 DNA sequence: TGTGCCAGCAGAGTTACTAGCGGGTTTAGCACAGATACGCAGTATTTT.

The J gene is TRBJ1-1, the V gene TRBV19, with TRBD1 identical over 7 bases. From germline, CDR1 is LNHDA and CDR2 SQIVND (reference sequence). J lost 10 bases, V lost 11 bases, and 7 bases had no gene match. This CDR3 contains 10 residues. CDR3 protein: CAVRGVRAFF. CDR3 DNA: TGTGCCGTCAGGGGGGTTCGAGCTTTCTTT.

V is TRBV5-1 and J is TRBJ2-3; possibly TRBD2 for D (5 bases). Germline CDR1 and CDR2: SGHRS and YFSETQ. This CDR3 is 16 amino acids long. Trimming took off 1 base at V and 2 bases at J, with 14 bases between the two ends. For the CDR3, the DNA is TGCGCCAGCAGCTTGTTCCGAAAGAGGGACACAGATACGCAGTATTTT. Residues: CASSLFRKRDTDTQYF. Full variable domain (remainder filled in from reference TRBV5-1 and TRBJ2-3): KAGVTQTPRYLIKTRGQQVTLSCSPISGHRSVSWYQQTPGQGLQFLFEYFSETQRNKGNFPGRFSGRQFSNSRSEMNVSTLELGDSALYLCASSLFRKRDTDTQYFGPGTRLTVL.

The rearrangement links TRBV2 to TRBJ1-5; D gene uncertain. Trimming removed 1 base at V and 0 bases at J, with 10 bases between. There are 16 residues in the CDR3. Germline-derived CDR1 and CDR2 are SNHLY and FYNNEI. The CDR3 sequence: CASSEGRGHSNQPQHF. In nucleotides, the CDR3 is TGTGCCAGCAGTGAAGGGCGCGGCCATAGCAATCAGCCCCAGCATTTT.

Only one count was recorded for this clone. The V and J genes are TRBV5-1 and TRBJ1-1, with D unclear. The germline V gene encodes CDR1 SGHRS and CDR2 YFSETQ. The CDR3 length is 17 residues. V lost 4 bases and J 0 bases, leaving 19 bases between the germline ends. DNA of the CDR3: TGCGCCAGCAGCCCCTCCGGGGAGCTGACCATGAACACTGAAGCTTTCTTT. This gives the protein CASSPSGELTMNTEAFF.

The chain carries TRBV5-1 and TRBJ2-3, with TRBD1 identical over 8 bases. Germline values: CDR1 SGHRS, CDR2 YFSETQ. The CDR3 contains 16 residues. V lost 4 bases to trimming and J lost 2 bases; unmatched junction nucleotides: 9. The CDR3 DNA reads TGCGCCAGCAGCCCCCGGACAGGGACACTCACAGATACGCAGTATTTT. Its translation is CASSPRTGTLTDTQYF.

V usage is TRBV10-3 and J usage is TRBJ2-3; 16 nucleotides line up with TRBD2. The CDR3 totals 16 residues. Germline-derived CDR1 and CDR2 are ENHRY and SYGVKD. Trimming removed 9 bases from V and 1 base from J; junction bases left unmatched: 4. For the CDR3, the DNA is TGTGCCATTGGGACTAGCGGGGGGGCCGGCACAGATACGCAGTATTTT. This encodes CAIGTSGGAGTDTQYF.

J is TRBJ1-1 and V is TRBV6-4, with D uncertain. Germline-derived CDR1 and CDR2 are MRHNA and SNTAGT. The CDR3 extends over 12 amino acids. The V end was cut by 8 bases, the J end by 8 bases, with 15 bases between. This CDR3 is CASGPYRLEAFF. The CDR3, as DNA: TGTGCCAGCGGGCCCTACCGGCTGGAAGCTTTCTTT.